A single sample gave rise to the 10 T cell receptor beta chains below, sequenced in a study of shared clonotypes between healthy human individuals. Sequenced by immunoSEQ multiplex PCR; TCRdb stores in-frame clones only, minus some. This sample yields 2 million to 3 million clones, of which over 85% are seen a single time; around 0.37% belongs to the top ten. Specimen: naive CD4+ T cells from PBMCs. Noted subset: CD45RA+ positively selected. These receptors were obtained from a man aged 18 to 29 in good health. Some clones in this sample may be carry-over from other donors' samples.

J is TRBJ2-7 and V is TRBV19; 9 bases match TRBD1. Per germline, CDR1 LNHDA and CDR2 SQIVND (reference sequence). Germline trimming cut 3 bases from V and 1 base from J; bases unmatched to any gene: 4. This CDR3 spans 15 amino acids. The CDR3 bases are TGTGCCAGTAGTATCGGACAGGGGATTTCCTACGAGCAGTACTTC. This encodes CASSIGQGISYEQYF.

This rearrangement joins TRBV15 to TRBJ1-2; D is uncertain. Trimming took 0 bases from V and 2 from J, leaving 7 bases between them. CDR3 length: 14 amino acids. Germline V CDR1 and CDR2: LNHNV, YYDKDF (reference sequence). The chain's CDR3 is CATSRDIPNYGYTF. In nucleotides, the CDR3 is TGTGCCACCAGCAGAGATATTCCGAACTATGGCTACACCTTC.

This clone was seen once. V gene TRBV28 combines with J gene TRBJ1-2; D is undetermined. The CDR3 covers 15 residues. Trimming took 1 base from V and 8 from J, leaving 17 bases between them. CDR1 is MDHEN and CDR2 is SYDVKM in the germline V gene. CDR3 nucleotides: TGTGCCAGCAGTTTATCGGGCAATCCTCCTGGGGGCTACACCTTC. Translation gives CASSLSGNPPGGYTF.

CDR3 bases: TGCGCCAGCAGTCCGTTCCCCGGGCGTGCGGGAGATTCGTACGAGCAGTACTTC. Its translation is CASSPFPGRAGDSYEQYF. The rearrangement joins TRBV5-1 to TRBJ2-7; TRBD2 agrees at 7 bases. The V segment lost 5 bases and the J segment 4 bases; nucleotides outside the gene matches: 21. Germline values: CDR1 SGHRS, CDR2 YFSETQ. The CDR3 consists of 18 residues.

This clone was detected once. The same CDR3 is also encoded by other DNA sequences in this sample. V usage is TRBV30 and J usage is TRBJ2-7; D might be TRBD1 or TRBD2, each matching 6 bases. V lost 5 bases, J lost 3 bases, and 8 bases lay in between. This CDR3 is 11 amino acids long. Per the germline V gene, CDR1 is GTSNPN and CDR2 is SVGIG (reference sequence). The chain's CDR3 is CAWGGGYEQYF. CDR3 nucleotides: TGTGCCTGGGGAGGGGGCTACGAGCAGTACTTC. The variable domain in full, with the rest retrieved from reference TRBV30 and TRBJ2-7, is SQTIHQWPATLVQPVGSPLSLECTVEGTSNPNLYWYRQAAGRGLQLLFYSVGIGQISSEVPQNLSASRPQDRQFILSSKKLLLSDSGFYLCAWGGGYEQYFGPGTRLTVT.

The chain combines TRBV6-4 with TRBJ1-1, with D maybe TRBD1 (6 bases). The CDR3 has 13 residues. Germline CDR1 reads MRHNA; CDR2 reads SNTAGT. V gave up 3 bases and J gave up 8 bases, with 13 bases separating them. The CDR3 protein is CASSEGGGQEAFF. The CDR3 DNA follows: TGTGCCAGCAGTGAAGGGGGTGGCCAAGAAGCTTTCTTT.

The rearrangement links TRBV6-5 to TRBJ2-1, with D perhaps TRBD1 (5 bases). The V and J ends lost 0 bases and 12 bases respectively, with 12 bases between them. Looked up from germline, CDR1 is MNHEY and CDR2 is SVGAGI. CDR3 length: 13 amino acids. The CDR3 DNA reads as TGTGCCAGCAGTTACTCGACAGCCCGAGGGCAGTTCTTC. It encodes CASSYSTARGQFF.

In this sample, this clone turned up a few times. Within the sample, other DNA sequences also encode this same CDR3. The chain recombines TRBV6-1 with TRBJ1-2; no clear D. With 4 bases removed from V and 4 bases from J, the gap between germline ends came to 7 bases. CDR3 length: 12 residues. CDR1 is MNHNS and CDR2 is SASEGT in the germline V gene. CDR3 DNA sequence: TGTGCCAGCAGTGGTGAGGGCTATGGCTACACCTTC. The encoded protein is CASSGEGYGYTF.

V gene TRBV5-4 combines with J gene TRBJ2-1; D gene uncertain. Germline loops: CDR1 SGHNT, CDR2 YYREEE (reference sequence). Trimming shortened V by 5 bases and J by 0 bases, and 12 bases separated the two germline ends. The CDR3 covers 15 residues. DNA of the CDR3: TGTGCCAGCAGAATCCGACCCGACTCCTACAATGAGCAGTTCTTC. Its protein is CASRIRPDSYNEQFF. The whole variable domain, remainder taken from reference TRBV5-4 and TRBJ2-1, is ETGVTQSPTHLIKTRGQQVTLRCSSQSGHNTVSWYQQALGQGPQFIFQYYREEENGRGNFPPRFSGLQFPNYSSELNVNALELDDSALYLCASRIRPDSYNEQFFGPGTRLTVL.

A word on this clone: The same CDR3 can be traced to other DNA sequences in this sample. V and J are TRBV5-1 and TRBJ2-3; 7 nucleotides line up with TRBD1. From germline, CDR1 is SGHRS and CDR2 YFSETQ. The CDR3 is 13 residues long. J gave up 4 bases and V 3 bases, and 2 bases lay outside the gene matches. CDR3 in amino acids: CASSSQGADTQYF. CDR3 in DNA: TGCGCCAGCAGCTCCCAGGGGGCAGATACGCAGTATTTT.